The present T cell receptor beta chain was sequenced within a study of immune evolution from preneoplasia to lung adenocarcinoma. Histologic diagnosis was independently verified by two lung pathologists. Clones were sequenced by immunoSEQ multiplex PCR, and TCRdb holds only the in-frame ones, with some missing. The table lists some 2,400 clones, roughly 80% of them singletons. V lost 2 bases and J lost 4; bases outside the gene matches: 11. The germline V gene encodes CDR1 SGDLS and CDR2 YYNGEE. This CDR3 comprises 16 residues. Details on this clone: Its antigen is unknown.

The study's findings and limits: Later-stage lesions seemingly showed higher T cell density and diversity than normal lung. From normal lung to invasive adenocarcinoma, top clone frequencies appeared to decrease.

Sequenced: FFPE adjacent normal lung tissue. The sequence came from a person aged 70 to 85 with lung adenocarcinoma. The chain is built from TRBV9 and TRBJ1-2; 7 bases are a match to TRBD1. The DNA of the CDR3 is TGTGCCAGCAGCGTCTTCGACAGGGCGGGTGGCTATGGCTACACCTTC. Translated, it gives CASSVFDRAGGYGYTF.